Here is one T cell receptor (beta chain) with its context. Its specificity is not known. TCRdb's copy holds only in-frame clones and misses some; the assay was immunoSEQ multiplex PCR. The sample has 55,000 to 75,000 clones, approximately 86% seen once. These data belong to a study of OX40 agonist ivuxolimab in advanced cancers. Across the whole study: Eligibility admitted prior anti-PD-1, anti-PD-L1 or anti-CTLA-4 therapy; roughly 39% had some.

Overall study findings and caveats: The antigen specificity of the peripheral T cells (those that were expanded) was not determined. There were also nonresponders showing low normalized T-cell clonal expansion. Clones of CD4+ and CD8+ blood T cells grew by week 6 at doses of 0.1 to 3.0 mg/kg.

The germline gives CDR1 SNHLY, CDR2 FYNNEI. V lost 6 bases, J lost 3 bases, and 9 bases lay in between. This CDR3 is built from 12 residues. The genes are TRBV2 and TRBJ2-7, with no clear D. This TCR was sampled from an adult with an advanced solid tumor such as melanoma, head and neck, liver or kidney cancer. This material consisted of CD4+ or CD8+ T cells sorted from blood, taken in a trial of the OX40 agonist ivuxolimab. The CDR3 protein is CASSALSYEQYF. The CDR3 nucleotides are TGTGCCAGCAGCGCGTTGAGCTACGAGCAGTACTTC.